This T cell receptor (beta chain) emerged from a study of blood T cell repertoires in COVID-19. Overall study: The United States, Italy and Spain supplied acute and convalescent COVID-19 samples.

The assay was immunoSEQ multiplex PCR, and TCRdb's table has in-frame clones only and misses some. The table lists nearly 250,000 clones, about 87% of them singletons. J gave up 6 bases and V 2 bases, and 14 bases lay outside the gene matches. This CDR3 has 18 residues. Germline CDR1 and CDR2: LGHNA and YNFKEQ. Participant reports of clinical history set cohort assignment. Sequencing was carried out using PBMCs or T cells enriched from blood (not recorded which). This TCR derives from a man in his fifties who had been exposed to COVID-19. This sequence joins TRBV4-2 and TRBJ2-3, with 10 bases aligning to TRBD2. CDR3 nucleotides: TGTGCCAGCAGCCAATATCCCCTAGCGGGGGCCCGGGAGGATACGCAGTATTTT. As protein: CASSQYPLAGAREDTQYF.